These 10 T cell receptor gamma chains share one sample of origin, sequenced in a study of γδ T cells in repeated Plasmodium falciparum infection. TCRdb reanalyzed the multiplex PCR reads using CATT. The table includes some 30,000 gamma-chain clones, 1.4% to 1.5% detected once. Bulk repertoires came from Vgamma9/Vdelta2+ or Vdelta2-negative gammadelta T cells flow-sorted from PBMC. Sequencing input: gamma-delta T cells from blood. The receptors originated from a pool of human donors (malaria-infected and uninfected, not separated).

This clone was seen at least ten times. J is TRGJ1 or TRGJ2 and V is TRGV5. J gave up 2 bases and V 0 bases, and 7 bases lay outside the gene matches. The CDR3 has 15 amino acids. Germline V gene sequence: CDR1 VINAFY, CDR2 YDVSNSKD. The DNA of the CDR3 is TGTGCCACCTGGGACAGGCGTTGGGATTATTATAAGAAACTCTTT. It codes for CATWDRRWDYYKKLF.

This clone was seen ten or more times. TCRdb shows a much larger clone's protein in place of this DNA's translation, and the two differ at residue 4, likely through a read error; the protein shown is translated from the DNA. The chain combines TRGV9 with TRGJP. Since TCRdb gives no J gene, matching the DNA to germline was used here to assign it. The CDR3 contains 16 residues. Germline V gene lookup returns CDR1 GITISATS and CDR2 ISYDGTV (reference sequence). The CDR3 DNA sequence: TGTGCCTTGCGGGAGGTTGAAAAGTTGGGCAAAAAAATCAAGGTATTT. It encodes CALREVEKLGKKIKVF.

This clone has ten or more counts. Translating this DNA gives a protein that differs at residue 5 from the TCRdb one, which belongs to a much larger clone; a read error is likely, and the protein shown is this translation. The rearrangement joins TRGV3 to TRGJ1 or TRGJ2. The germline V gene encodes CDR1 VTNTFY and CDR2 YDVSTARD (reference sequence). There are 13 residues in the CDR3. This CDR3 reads CATWGRGYYKKLF. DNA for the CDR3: TGTGCCACCTGGGGCAGGGGTTATTATAAGAAACTCTTT.

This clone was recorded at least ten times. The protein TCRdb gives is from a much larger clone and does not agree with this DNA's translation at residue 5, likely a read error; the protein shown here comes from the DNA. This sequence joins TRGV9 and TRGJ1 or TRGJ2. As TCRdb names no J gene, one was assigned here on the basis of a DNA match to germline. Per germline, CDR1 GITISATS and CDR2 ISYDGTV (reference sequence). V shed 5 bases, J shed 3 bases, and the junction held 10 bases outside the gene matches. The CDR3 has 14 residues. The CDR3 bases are TGTGCCTTGTGGGGGGCAAACCCTTATTATAAGAAACTCTTT. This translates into CALWGANPYYKKLF.

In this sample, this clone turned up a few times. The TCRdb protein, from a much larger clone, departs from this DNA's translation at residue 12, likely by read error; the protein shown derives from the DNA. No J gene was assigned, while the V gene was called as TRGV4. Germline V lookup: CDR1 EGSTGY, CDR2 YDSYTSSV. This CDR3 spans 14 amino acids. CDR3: CATWDGRRDYKELF. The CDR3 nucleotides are TGTGCCACCTGGGATGGTCGACGGGATTATAAGGAACTCTTT.

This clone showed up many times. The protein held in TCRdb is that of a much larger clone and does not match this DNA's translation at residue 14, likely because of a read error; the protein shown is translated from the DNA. The CDR3 sequence: CALWEEQELGKKIEVF. The CDR3 nucleotides read TGTGCCTTGTGGGAGGAACAAGAGTTGGGCAAAAAAATCGAGGTATTT. The chain links TRGV9 to TRGJP. CDR1 is GITISATS, CDR2 ISYDGTV, per germline (reference sequence). The CDR3 runs 16 residues.

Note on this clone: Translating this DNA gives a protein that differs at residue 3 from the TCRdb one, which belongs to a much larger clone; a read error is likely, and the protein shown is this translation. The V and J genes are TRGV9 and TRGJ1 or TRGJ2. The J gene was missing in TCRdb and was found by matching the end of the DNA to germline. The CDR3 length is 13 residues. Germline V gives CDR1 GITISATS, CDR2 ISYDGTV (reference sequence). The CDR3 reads CASWEVQRYKKLF. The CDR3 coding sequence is TGTGCCTCGTGGGAGGTGCAACGTTATAAGAAACTCTTT.

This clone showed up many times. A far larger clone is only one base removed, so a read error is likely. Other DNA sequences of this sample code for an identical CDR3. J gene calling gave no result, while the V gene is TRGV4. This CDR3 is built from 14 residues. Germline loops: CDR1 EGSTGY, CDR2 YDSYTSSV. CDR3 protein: CATWATKKYYKKLF. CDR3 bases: TGTGCCACCTGGGCCACCAAGAAATATTATAAGAAGCTCTTT.

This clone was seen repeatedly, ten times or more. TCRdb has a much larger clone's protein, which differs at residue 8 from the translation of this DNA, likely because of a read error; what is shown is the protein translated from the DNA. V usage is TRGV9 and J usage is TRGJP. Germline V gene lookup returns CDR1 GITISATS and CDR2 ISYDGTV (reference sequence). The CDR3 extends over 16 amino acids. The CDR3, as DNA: TGTGCCTTGTGGGAGTTACAAGGGTTGGGCAAAAAAATCAAGGTATTT. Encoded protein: CALWELQGLGKKIKVF.

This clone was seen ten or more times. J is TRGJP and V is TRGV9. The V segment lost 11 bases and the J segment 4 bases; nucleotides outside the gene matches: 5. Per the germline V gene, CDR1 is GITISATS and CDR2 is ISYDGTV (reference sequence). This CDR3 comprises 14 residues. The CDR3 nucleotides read TGTGCCTCAAATCAAGAGTTGGGCAAAAAAATCAAGGTATTT. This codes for CASNQELGKKIKVF.